The 30 T cell receptor beta chains reported below all come from one sample, sequenced in a study of blood T cells in healthy people across ages. A second PCR of roughly 6 to 12 cycles used a sample-barcoded 5' primer and a J-beta primer mix. TCRdb reanalysed the 5' RACE reads using MiXCR and keeps one entry per CDR3 protein. The table shows some 550,000 distinct CDR3 sequences, with 47% occurring only once. The sample consisted of blood. These receptors were taken from a man older than 75 in good health.

The chain uses TRBV2 and TRBJ2-7; D tentatively reads TRBD1 or TRBD2 (5 bases each). Trimming took 6 bases from V and 0 from J, leaving 12 bases between them. There are 14 residues in the CDR3. Germline V lookup: CDR1 SNHLY, CDR2 FYNNEI. This CDR3 reads CASRVGTSSYEQYF. The DNA for the CDR3 is TGTGCCAGCAGGGTGGGGACGAGCTCCTACGAGCAGTACTTC.

Only one count was recorded for this clonotype. This chain uses TRBV3-1 with TRBJ1-1, with 8 bases fitting TRBD1. CDR1 is LGHDT and CDR2 is YNNKEL in the germline V gene (reference sequence). Germline trimming cut 11 bases from V and 2 bases from J; bases unmatched to any gene: 7. There are 13 residues in the CDR3. CDR3 amino acids: CAAFGQGNTEAFF. CDR3 DNA sequence: TGTGCCGCCTTTGGACAGGGCAACACTGAAGCTTTCTTT.

This clonotype has only one observation. The J gene is TRBJ2-2, the V gene TRBV7-9, with 7 bases matching TRBD2. V was pared by 2 bases and J by 5 bases, with 5 bases of the junction left unmatched. Germline lookup yields CDR1 SEHNR and CDR2 FQNEAQ (reference sequence). The CDR3 extends over 15 amino acids. The CDR3 spells CASSLRRETTGELFF. The CDR3 coding sequence is TGTGCCAGCAGCTTAAGGCGGGAGACGACCGGGGAGCTGTTTTTT.

Written as DNA, the CDR3 is TGTGCCAGCAGTTTTGACAGGGTAGGAGAGACCCAGTACTTC. It is translated as CASSFDRVGETQYF. The chain has TRBV12-3 or TRBV12-4 and TRBJ2-5; TRBD1 agrees at 7 bases. With V trimmed by 3 bases and J by 4 bases, 5 bases remained unmatched. This CDR3 region has 14 residues.

This clonotype showed up just a few times. This chain joins TRBV7-2 and TRBJ2-7, with TRBD1 matching 7 bases. The assigned J gene may be wrong: the sequence end matches TRBJ2-5 better. The V gene's germline CDR1 is SGHTA and CDR2 FQGNSA. This CDR3 is built from 14 residues. Here the CDR3 DNA reads TGTGCCAGCAGCCGGGACAGCCGGCAAGAGACCCAGTACTTC. Translation: CASSRDSRQETQYF.

Comment on this clonotype: The junction departs from the called germline gene at one end, perhaps through a read error. The V gene is TRBV6-5, the J gene TRBJ1-3; tentatively, D is TRBD1 (6 bases). CDR1 is MNHEY, CDR2 SVGAGI, per germline. The CDR3 length is 21 residues. CDR3 coding DNA: TGTGCCAGCAGCTACTCGAGGGTCTTAATGACAGGACTCCACTCTGGAAACACCATATATTTT. Amino acids: CASSYSRVLMTGLHSGNTIYF.

The chain recombines TRBV20-1 with TRBJ2-1, with TRBD1 matching 8 bases. The CDR3 is 14 amino acids. Per germline, CDR1 DFQATT and CDR2 SNEGSKA (reference sequence). J lost 3 bases, V lost 5 bases, and 6 bases had no gene match. The CDR3 region has the DNA TGCAGTGCTCCCGGGACAGGCTTCTACAATGAGCAGTTCTTC. It is translated as CSAPGTGFYNEQFF.

This chain links TRBV7-2 with TRBJ1-1; tentative D call: TRBD1 (5 bases). V was pared by 5 bases and J by 0 bases, with 19 bases between. The length of the CDR3 is 17 residues. Germline CDR1 is SGHTA and CDR2 is FQGNSA. The CDR3 sequence is CASSPRVGGFMNTEAFF. The CDR3, as DNA: TGTGCCAGCAGCCCCAGGGTGGGGGGTTTCATGAACACTGAAGCTTTCTTT.

The chain carries TRBV27 and TRBJ1-2; D ambiguous. The CDR3 consists of 12 residues. The ends were cut back, 5 bases at V and 6 bases at J, with 10 bases in the middle. Germline lookup yields CDR1 MNHEY and CDR2 SMNVEV (reference sequence). In DNA form, the CDR3 reads TGTGCCAGCAGTCCCGCCGGGCATGGCTACACCTTC. This codes for CASSPAGHGYTF.

The chain joins TRBV20-1 to TRBJ2-1; D unclear. This CDR3 is built from 12 residues. Per the germline V gene, CDR1 is DFQATT and CDR2 is SNEGSKA (reference sequence). Trimming removed 4 bases from V and 1 base from J, with 5 bases in between. The CDR3 DNA reads TGCAGTGCTAAGTCTTCCTACAATGAGCAGTTCTTC. Its protein product is CSAKSSYNEQFF.

This chain uses TRBV20-1 with TRBJ2-5; either TRBD1 or TRBD2 may fit D (5 bases each). Germline CDR1 reads DFQATT; CDR2 reads SNEGSKA (reference sequence). This CDR3 has 15 residues. V lost 6 bases and J 3 bases, leaving 20 bases between the germline ends. The CDR3 reads CSAKDPGPTKETQYF. The CDR3 DNA reads TGCAGTGCCAAAGACCCGGGACCGACTAAAGAGACCCAGTACTTC.

The chain uses TRBV10-1 and TRBJ1-1; TRBD1 might be the D (5 bases). This CDR3 is 14 amino acids long. With 8 bases removed from V and 5 bases from J, the gap between germline ends came to 18 bases. CDR1 and CDR2 (germline): WNHNN, SYGVQD (reference sequence). CDR3 in DNA: TGCGCCAGCGGCCCCGGGGGGGGAAGGACTGAAGCTTTCTTT. Translating gives CASGPGGGRTEAFF.

This clonotype has a handful of counts. This sequence joins TRBV4-3 and TRBJ2-6, with TRBD1 as a possible D gene (5 bases). CDR1 and CDR2 (germline): LGHNA, YSLEER. Trimming cost V 3 bases and J 4 bases, with 13 bases left between them. The CDR3 has 16 amino acids. The CDR3 nucleotides read TGCGCCAGCAGCCAGGGCCCTGACAGAGGGGCCAACGTCCTGACTTTC. It is translated as CASSQGPDRGANVLTF.

This chain connects TRBV7-3 to TRBJ2-3; D might be TRBD1 or TRBD2, each matching 5 bases. CDR1 SGHTA and CDR2 FQGTGA come from the germline V gene. V lost 4 bases, J lost 10 bases, and 18 bases lay in between. This CDR3 spans 14 amino acids. Here the CDR3 DNA reads TGTGCCAGCAGCTCGGGACCCGGGGTAGAGGCGCAGTATTTT. It is translated as CASSSGPGVEAQYF.

The chain links TRBV7-9 to TRBJ2-1; 8 nucleotides agree with TRBD2. The CDR3 runs 13 residues. The V gene's germline CDR1 is SEHNR and CDR2 FQNEAQ (reference sequence). V shed 5 bases, J shed 9 bases, and the junction held 6 bases outside the gene matches. The CDR3 loop reads CASSRTSLLEQFF. The CDR3 coding sequence is TGTGCCAGCAGCCGGACTAGCCTTCTTGAGCAGTTCTTC.

Of note for this clonotype: A much larger clone is a single base away; this may be a read error. This sequence joins TRBV6-6 and TRBJ1-2; D unresolved. Per germline, CDR1 MNHNY and CDR2 SVGAGI (reference sequence). CDR3 length: 14 amino acids. In DNA form, the CDR3 reads TGTACCAGCAGTTACTCTCAGTTTTCAGATGGCTACACCTTC. Translated: CTSSYSQFSDGYTF.

This clonotype was counted only a few times. The chain carries TRBV27 and TRBJ2-4, with D possibly being TRBD1 or TRBD2 (6 bases each). The better agreement between TRBJ2-7 and the DNA end casts doubt on the J call. The CDR3 totals 17 residues. The germline V gene encodes CDR1 MNHEY and CDR2 SMNVEV (reference sequence). CDR3 protein: CASRRSGDTVTTYEQYF. In nucleotides, the CDR3 is TGTGCCAGCAGGAGATCGGGGGACACAGTGACCACCTACGAGCAGTACTTC.

This clonotype came up a few times. This chain joins TRBV27 and TRBJ2-4; weak D call: TRBD2 (6 bases). V lost 6 bases and J 8 bases, leaving 14 bases between the germline ends. This CDR3 has 13 amino acids. The germline V gene encodes CDR1 MNHEY and CDR2 SMNVEV (reference sequence). CDR3 in amino acids: CASRWTIEDIQYF. DNA for the CDR3: TGTGCCAGCAGGTGGACTATAGAGGACATTCAGTACTTC.

To note about this clonotype: One end of the junction is discordant with germline, which a read error may explain. The V and J genes are TRBV5-1 and TRBJ2-3; TRBD2 aligns across 9 bases. The CDR3 length is 17 residues. Looked up from germline, CDR1 is SGHRS and CDR2 is YFSETQ. In DNA, the CDR3 is TGCGCCAGCAACTTGGCCGGCGGGGGGGCCCTCACAGATACGCAGTATTTT. This codes for CASNLAGGGALTDTQYF.

To note about this clonotype: A much larger clone differs from this one at a single base, so this may be a read error. The chain joins TRBV7-9 to TRBJ2-5; TRBD2 agrees at 10 bases. Germline CDR1 is SEHNR and CDR2 is FQNEAQ (reference sequence). CDR3 length: 16 residues. V trimming: 3 bases; J trimming: 5 bases; junction bases outside the gene matches: 9. DNA for the CDR3: TGTGCCAGCAGCTTCATGAGGACTAGCGGTGGGGAGACCCAGTACTTC. Encoded protein: CASSFMRTSGGETQYF.

The chain recombines TRBV9 with TRBJ1-1; the D gene is possibly TRBD1 (5 bases). Germline V gene sequence: CDR1 SGDLS, CDR2 YYNGEE. CDR3 length: 15 amino acids. V was clipped by 0 bases and J by 4 bases, with 13 bases between them. CDR3 amino acids: CASSVGLGGGTEAFF. CDR3 in DNA: TGTGCCAGCAGCGTAGGCTTGGGGGGGGGCACTGAAGCTTTCTTT.

This chain joins TRBV7-9 and TRBJ2-6, with a possible D match to TRBD1 (6 bases). The germline V gene encodes CDR1 SEHNR and CDR2 FQNEAQ (reference sequence). V was clipped by 3 bases and J by 0 bases, with 12 bases between them. The CDR3 runs to 17 residues. The CDR3 here is CASSFRDKLSGANVLTF. The CDR3 coding sequence is TGTGCCAGCAGCTTCCGGGACAAACTCTCTGGGGCCAACGTCCTGACTTTC.

In its sample, this clonotype was seen a few times. The J gene is TRBJ2-7, the V gene TRBV18, with 9 bases matching TRBD2. CDR1 is KGHSH and CDR2 is LQKENI in the germline V gene. The J segment lost 3 bases and the V segment lost 3 bases, leaving 12 bases of the junction unmatched. The CDR3 loop spans 17 amino acids. The DNA of the CDR3 is TGTGCCAGCTCACCCCTAAGTTTTGCTAGCGGGAACTACGAGCAGTACTTC. It is translated as CASSPLSFASGNYEQYF.

The chain recombines TRBV5-1 with TRBJ2-2; 7 bases fit TRBD2. The CDR3 is made up of 17 amino acids. Trimming at V came to 4 bases and at J to 4 bases, leaving 13 bases not matched to a gene. Germline CDR1 and CDR2: SGHRS and YFSETQ. This CDR3 is CASSPRGTNGATGELFF. CDR3 DNA: TGCGCCAGCAGCCCGCGGGGGACCAATGGGGCCACCGGGGAGCTGTTTTTT.

This clonotype was detected only a few times. One end of the junction varies from germline; a read error may be responsible. The genes are TRBV6-6 and TRBJ2-7, with TRBD1 identical over 8 bases. Germline lookup yields CDR1 MNHNY and CDR2 SVGAGI (reference sequence). This CDR3 contains 16 residues. The DNA of the CDR3 is TGTGCCAGCAGTAACTCGAGGACAGGGAGGTCCTACGAGCAGTACTTC. Protein product: CASSNSRTGRSYEQYF.

There are a few counts of this clonotype. The chain has TRBV29-1 and TRBJ2-2; a weak D match, TRBD2 (6 bases). Trimming took 7 bases from V and 4 from J, leaving 13 bases between them. Germline CDR1 SQVTM, CDR2 ANQGSEA. CDR3 length equals 13 residues. The CDR3, as DNA: TGCAGCGGATCGGAGGGAGGCACCGGGGAGCTGTTTTTT. It yields the protein CSGSEGGTGELFF.

The chain employs TRBV21-1 and TRBJ2-3; TRBD1 is the table's D call, not checked against the DNA. TRBV21-1 is shown as a pseudogene. The CDR3 consists of 13 residues. This CDR3 is CASSGEGEDTQYF. The CDR3 DNA reads as TGTGCCAGCAGTGGTGAAGGGGAGGATACGCAGTATTTT.

This clonotype has a handful of counts. The rearrangement links TRBV6-5 to TRBJ1-2; TRBD1 is a possible D gene (5 bases). Trimming removed 5 bases from V and 6 bases from J, with 13 bases in between. The CDR3 is 13 amino acids. CDR1 and CDR2 from the germline V gene are MNHEY and SVGAGI. The CDR3 here is CASSDRGVDGYTF. As DNA, the CDR3 is TGTGCCAGCAGTGACCGGGGGGTGGATGGCTACACCTTC.

This clonotype was seen a handful of times. V is TRBV7-2 and J is TRBJ2-7; D might be TRBD1 (6 bases). Looked up from germline, CDR1 is SGHTA and CDR2 is FQGNSA. The CDR3 covers 16 residues. Trimming cost V 4 bases and J 1 base, with 17 bases left between them. The CDR3: CASSWTDRLYSYEQYF. CDR3 in DNA: TGTGCCAGCAGCTGGACCGACAGGTTGTATTCCTACGAGCAGTACTTC.

The chain carries TRBV30 and TRBJ2-7, with 10 bases matching TRBD2. V was pared by 8 bases and J by 2 bases, with 12 bases of the junction left unmatched. Per the germline V gene, CDR1 is GTSNPN and CDR2 is SVGIG (reference sequence). The CDR3 has 15 residues. The DNA for the CDR3 is TGTGCCCGGGGAAGTGATAGCGGGAGGACCTACGAGCAGTACTTC. Translated: CARGSDSGRTYEQYF.